One T cell receptor (beta chain) is described in this entry. What it binds is not known. The source of the sample is a study of T cells expressing NK-cell markers. Study-wide context: With respect to HCMV, most of the eight sequenced donors were seropositive, and one was seronegative.

General study points: Researchers report these clonotypes also headed the CD3+CD56-NKG2C+ fraction in several donors. Six of the donors carried dominant NKG2C+ clonotypes that took up roughly 1.0-8% of their CD8+ T cells.

From its re-call of the 5' RACE reads, TCRdb lists each CDR3 protein once, without DNA. This table holds roughly 430,000 distinct CDR3 sequences. The CDR3 consists of 17 residues. Germline V gives CDR1 SGHRS, CDR2 YFSETQ. This sequence joins TRBV5-1 and TRBJ2-1; TCRdb lists TRBD2, though no DNA is available to test this call. The sequence derives from a woman between 18 and 70 years old in good health. The specimen was blood T cells: a sorted CD56 or NKG2C T cell subset, CD4+ or CD8+ T cells, or bulk PBMC T cells (not recorded which). CDR3 in amino acids: CASSLATRAGGTDEQFF.